This T cell receptor beta chain was sequenced in a study of T cells in Graves' hyperthyroidism and ophthalmopathy. RNA transcripts were the template for amplifying TCR beta CDR3 regions. The HTBI set primed first-round TCR CDR3 RT-PCR. Via MiXCR, TCRdb re-called the multiplex PCR reads, giving one row per CDR3 protein. The repertoire includes hundreds of thousands of distinct CDR3 sequences, around 15% of them detected once, and 3% to 4% sits in the top ten. At least ten counts were recorded for this clonotype. The germline V gene encodes CDR1 LNHNV and CDR2 YYDKDF (reference sequence). Trimming removed 0 bases at V and 8 bases at J, with 17 bases between. This CDR3 has 16 residues.

The TCR sequence derives from a woman aged 30 to 39 with Graves' hyperthyroidism. The rearrangement uses TRBV15 and TRBJ2-1; no definite D call. The sample was blood. The CDR3 sequence is CATSREGFSVDDEQFF. The CDR3, as DNA: TGTGCCACCAGCAGAGAAGGATTTTCGGTGGACGATGAGCAGTTCTTC.